This paragraph reports one T cell receptor beta chain. Extracted from the samples, RNA was reverse transcribed into cDNA to serve as the sequencing template. Data came from immunoSEQ multiplex PCR; TCRdb stores just in-frame clones and leaves some out. The table lists 200,000 to 250,000 clones, 55% to 70% of them singletons. Treatment of the sample: oral pan-JAK inhibitor, 5-10 mg twice daily. Sampling of alopecia areata patients yielded lesional scalp punch biopsies as well as peripheral blood. This sample was taken from a study of CD8+ T cells in alopecia areata. Across the whole study: In an open-label trial, patients got 5 to 10 mg tofacitinib twice daily.

The V segment lost 3 bases and the J segment 1 base; nucleotides outside the gene matches: 8. Germline CDR1 and CDR2: SNHLY and FYNNEI. The CDR3 consists of 16 residues. The clonotype was recovered from a human donor with alopecia areata. The material was CD4+ T cells sorted from blood, obtained at week 4, from a patient treated with tofacitinib. The chain combines TRBV2 with TRBJ2-5; 7 nucleotides align to TRBD1. The CDR3 DNA reads as TGTGCCAGCAGTGAGCGTGCTGGGACAGCCCAAGAGACCCAGTACTTC. Residues: CASSERAGTAQETQYF. Based on the CDR3 plus reference TRBV2 and TRBJ2-5, the full variable domain is EPEVTQTPSHQVTQMGQEVILRCVPISNHLYFYWYRQILGQKVEFLVSFYNNEISEKSEIFDDQFSVERPDGSNFTLKIRSTKLEDSAMYFCASSERAGTAQETQYFGPGTRLLVL.